These 13 T cell receptor beta chains were sequenced from one sample in a study. TCRdb redid the calling of the 5' RACE reads with MiXCR, one entry per CDR3 protein. Of approximately 53,000 distinct CDR3 sequences in the sample, about 28% were seen once. What was sequenced was tumor-infiltrating memory CD4+ T cells sorted from the breast tumor. Subset reported: memory CD4+ T cells, CD4+CD45RO+CD25-. These TCRs come from a female donor with breast cancer.

CDR3 DNA: TGCGCCAGCAGCGACTTGGAAGAGACCCAGTACTTC. Translated, it gives CASSDLEETQYF. This chain uses TRBV5-1 with TRBJ2-5; the D is unclear. CDR1 is SGHRS, CDR2 YFSETQ, per germline. The CDR3 is 12 amino acids. Trimming stripped 4 bases from V and 3 bases from J, with 7 bases between.

This clonotype showed up just a few times. A read error may produce the germline difference seen at one junction end. This chain joins TRBV6-2 or TRBV6-3 and TRBJ2-1; tentatively, D is TRBD2 (5 bases). The CDR3 extends over 15 amino acids. Germline V gene sequence: CDR1 MNHEY, CDR2 SVGEGT. CDR3 loop: CASSAPPGTYNEQSF. The CDR3 bases are TGTGCCAGCAGCGCCCCACCGGGAACCTACAATGAGCAGTCCTTC.

A few counts support this clonotype. The J gene is TRBJ2-1, the V gene TRBV6-5; 7 bases agree with TRBD1. CDR3 length: 14 amino acids. V lost 6 bases and J lost 7; bases outside the gene matches: 9. CDR1 is MNHEY and CDR2 is SVGAGI in the germline V gene. This chain's CDR3 is CASRDVTGANEQFF. CDR3 coding DNA: TGTGCCAGCAGGGACGTTACAGGGGCAAATGAGCAGTTCTTC.

By sample share, this clonotype is medium-sized. This chain connects TRBV3-1 to TRBJ1-2, with 9 positions matching TRBD1. Germline CDR1 and CDR2: LGHDT and YNNKEL (reference sequence). Trimming removed 6 bases from V and 6 bases from J; junction bases left unmatched: 11. This CDR3 is built from 15 residues. CDR3 amino acids: CASRKSQGAIDGYTF. The CDR3 nucleotides are TGTGCCAGCAGAAAGTCACAGGGGGCGATAGATGGCTACACCTTC.

V and J are TRBV4-1 and TRBJ2-3, with D possibly called TRBD1 or TRBD2 (5 bases each). V lost 3 bases and J 2 bases, leaving 15 bases between the germline ends. Germline CDR1 is MGHRA and CDR2 is YSYEKL. There are 16 residues in the CDR3. The CDR3 nucleotides are TGCGCCAGCAGCCAGGGGCCCACTGGGACCACAGATACGCAGTATTTT. The encoded protein is CASSQGPTGTTDTQYF.

This clonotype was seen a handful of times. V and J are TRBV6-2 or TRBV6-3 and TRBJ2-3, with D maybe TRBD2 (6 bases). The CDR3 length is 17 residues. V was clipped by 6 bases and J by 1 base, with 20 bases between them. The germline gives CDR1 MNHEY, CDR2 SVGEGT. For the CDR3, the DNA is TGTGCCAGCAGCCCTACACCGGGGACTTCAGGCACAGATACGCAGTATTTT. Its translation: CASSPTPGTSGTDTQYF.

This sequence joins TRBV6-1 and TRBJ2-1; D possibly matches TRBD1 or TRBD2 (5 bases each). The germline V and J ends were trimmed by 8 bases and 7 bases, with 15 bases remaining between them. Germline V lookup: CDR1 MNHNS, CDR2 SASEGT. CDR3 size: 13 residues. DNA for the CDR3: TGTGCCAGCTATGGGACCTCAACGAATGAGCAGTTCTTC. Its protein is CASYGTSTNEQFF.

This clonotype was seen only a few times. CDR3 residues: CASSQSVDQPQHF. CDR3 nucleotide sequence: TGTGCCAGCAGCCAGTCAGTTGATCAGCCCCAGCATTTT. The gene calls are TRBV3-1 and TRBJ1-5; D ambiguous. Germline loops: CDR1 LGHDT, CDR2 YNNKEL (reference sequence). CDR3 size: 13 residues. V was cut by 3 bases and J by 5 bases, with 8 bases left in between.

This clonotype showed up just a few times. The J gene is TRBJ2-1, the V gene TRBV29-1, with a possible D match to TRBD1 (6 bases). The CDR3 has 13 amino acids. V was pared by 3 bases and J by 2 bases, with 8 bases between. The germline V gene encodes CDR1 SQVTM and CDR2 ANQGSEA. The CDR3, as DNA: TGCAGCGTTGATGGGGGCGCCTACAATGAGCAGTTCTTC. It translates to CSVDGGAYNEQFF.

The chain couples TRBV4-2 to TRBJ2-2; TRBD2 matches 7 bases. The germline V gene encodes CDR1 LGHNA and CDR2 YNFKEQ. The V and J ends lost 5 bases and 0 bases, in that order; junction bases with no gene match: 21. This CDR3 region has 21 residues. The CDR3 DNA reads TGTGCCAGCAGCGCTCGCCTCGGGGAGGGGAGGATACATACGAACACCGGGGAGCTGTTTTTT. It encodes CASSARLGEGRIHTNTGELFF.

The chain couples TRBV5-1 to TRBJ2-3; 8 positions agree with TRBD2. J lost 6 bases, V lost 4 bases, and 4 bases had no gene match. Germline CDR1 and CDR2: SGHRS and YFSETQ. This CDR3 has 13 residues. The CDR3 nucleotides read TGCGCCAGCAGCATGCGGGAGGCGGATACGCAGTATTTT. Its protein is CASSMREADTQYF.

There are many counts of this clonotype. The V gene is TRBV7-3, the J gene TRBJ2-7; 12 nucleotides line up with TRBD2. Germline CDR1 reads SGHTA; CDR2 reads FQGTGA. The length of the CDR3 is 16 residues. V was clipped by 3 bases and J by 2 bases; unmatched bases: 5. CDR3 bases: TGTGCCAGCAGCTTCAGAGGACTAGCGGGAACCTACGAGCAGTACTTC. Translation gives CASSFRGLAGTYEQYF.

J is TRBJ2-1 and V is TRBV5-1, with 8 bases identical to TRBD2. The junction had 12 bases not matched to a gene; V was cut back by 4 bases and J by 9 bases. The germline V gene has CDR1 SGHRS and CDR2 YFSETQ. The CDR3 runs 15 residues. The CDR3: CASSAGLGSQGEQFF. In DNA form, the CDR3 reads TGCGCCAGCAGCGCGGGACTAGGCAGTCAGGGTGAGCAGTTCTTC.